This T cell receptor (beta chain) was captured by sequencing in a study of CD8 T cells in ankylosing spondylitis. The study's findings and limits: Significantly higher representation of disease-linked clones was reported for matched ankylosing spondylitis synovial fluid. Peripheral blood held disease-linked clones only at relatively low frequency, and these were CD8+.

This clonotype was seen many times. Its antigen is not known. Quantitative 5'-RACE with molecular barcodes was used to make the TCR beta libraries. From the 5' RACE reads, TCRdb called clonotypes with MiXCR, one entry per CDR3 protein. The sample lists 210,000 or so distinct CDR3 sequences; approximately 7.6% were seen once. The length of the CDR3 is 12 residues. Looked up from germline, CDR1 is SEHNR and CDR2 is FQNEAQ (reference sequence). Trimming stripped 5 bases from V and 13 bases from J, with 15 bases between. This sequence was found in a female donor with ankylosing spondylitis or in good health (not recorded which). The sequencing input was blood, either unsorted or a sorted T cell fraction (not recorded which). This rearrangement joins TRBV7-9 to TRBJ2-1; tentative D call: TRBD2 (6 bases). CDR3 in DNA: TGTGCCAGCAGCCGCGGAGGGCCCGTACAGTTCTTC. It translates to CASSRGGPVQFF.